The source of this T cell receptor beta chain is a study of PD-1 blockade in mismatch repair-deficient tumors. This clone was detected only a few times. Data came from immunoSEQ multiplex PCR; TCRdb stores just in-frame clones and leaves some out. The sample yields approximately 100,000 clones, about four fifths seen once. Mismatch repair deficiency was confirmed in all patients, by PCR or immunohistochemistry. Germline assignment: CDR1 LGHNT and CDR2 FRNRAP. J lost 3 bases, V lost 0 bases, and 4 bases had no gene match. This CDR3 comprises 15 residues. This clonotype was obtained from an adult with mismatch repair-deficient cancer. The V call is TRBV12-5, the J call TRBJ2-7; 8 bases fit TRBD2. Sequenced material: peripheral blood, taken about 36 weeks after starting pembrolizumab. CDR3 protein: CASGLVLGTSYEQYF. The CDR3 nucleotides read TGTGCTAGTGGTTTGGTACTCGGGACTAGCTACGAGCAGTACTTC. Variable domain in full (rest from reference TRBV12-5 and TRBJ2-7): DARVTQTPRHKVTEMGQEVTMRCQPILGHNTVFWYRQTMMQGLELLAYFRNRAPLDDSGMPKDRFSAEMPDATLATLKIQPSEPRDSAVYFCASGLVLGTSYEQYFGPGTRLTVT.